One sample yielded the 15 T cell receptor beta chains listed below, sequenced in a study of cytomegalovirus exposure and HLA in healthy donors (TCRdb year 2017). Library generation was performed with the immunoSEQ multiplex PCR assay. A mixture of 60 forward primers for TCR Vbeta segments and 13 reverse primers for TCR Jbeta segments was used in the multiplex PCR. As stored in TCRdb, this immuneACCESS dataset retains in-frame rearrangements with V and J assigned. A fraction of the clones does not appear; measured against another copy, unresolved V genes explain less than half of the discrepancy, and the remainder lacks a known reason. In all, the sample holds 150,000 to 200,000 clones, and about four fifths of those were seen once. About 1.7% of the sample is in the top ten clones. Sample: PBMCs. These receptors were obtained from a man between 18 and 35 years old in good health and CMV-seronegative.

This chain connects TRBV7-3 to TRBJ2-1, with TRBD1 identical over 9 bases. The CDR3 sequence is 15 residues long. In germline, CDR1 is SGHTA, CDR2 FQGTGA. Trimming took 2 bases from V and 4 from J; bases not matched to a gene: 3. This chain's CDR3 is CASSLGQGRYNEQFF. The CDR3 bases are TGTGCCAGCAGCTTAGGACAGGGGCGATACAATGAGCAGTTCTTC.

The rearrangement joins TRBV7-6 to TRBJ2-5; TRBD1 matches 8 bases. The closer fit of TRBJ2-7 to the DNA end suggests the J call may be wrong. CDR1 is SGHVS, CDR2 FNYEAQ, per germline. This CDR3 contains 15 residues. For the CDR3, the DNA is TGTGCCAGCAGCCAACAGGGGGTAGACTCCTACGAGCAGTACTTC. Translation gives CASSQQGVDSYEQYF.

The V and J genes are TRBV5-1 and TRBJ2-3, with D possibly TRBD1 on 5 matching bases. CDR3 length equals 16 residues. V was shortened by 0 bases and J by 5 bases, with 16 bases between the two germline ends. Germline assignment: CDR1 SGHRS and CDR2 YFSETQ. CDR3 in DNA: TGCGCCAGCAGCTTGGAGGCCGCAGGGTTCAGAGATACGCAGTATTTT. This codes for CASSLEAAGFRDTQYF.

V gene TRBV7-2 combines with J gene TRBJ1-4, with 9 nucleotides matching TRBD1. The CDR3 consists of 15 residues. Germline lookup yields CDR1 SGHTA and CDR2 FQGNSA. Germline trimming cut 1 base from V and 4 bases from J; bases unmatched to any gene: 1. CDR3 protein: CASSLGGQGNEKLFF. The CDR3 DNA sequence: TGTGCCAGCAGCTTAGGGGGACAGGGTAATGAAAAACTGTTTTTT. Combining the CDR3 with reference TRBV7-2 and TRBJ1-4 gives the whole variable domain GAGVSQSPSNKVTEKGKDVELRCDPISGHTALYWYRQSLGQGLEFLIYFQGNSAPDKSGLPSDRFSAERTGGSVSTLTIQRTQQEDSAVYLCASSLGGQGNEKLFFGSGTQLSVL.

The CDR3 loop reads CASSLAGSRGTDTQYF. For the CDR3, the DNA is TGTGCCAGCAGCTTAGCGGGGAGTAGGGGCACAGATACGCAGTATTTT. The genes are TRBV7-6 and TRBJ2-3, with D maybe TRBD2 (5 bases). This CDR3 comprises 16 residues. V was trimmed by 0 bases and J by 1 base, leaving 11 bases between them. CDR1 and CDR2 (germline): SGHVS, FNYEAQ.

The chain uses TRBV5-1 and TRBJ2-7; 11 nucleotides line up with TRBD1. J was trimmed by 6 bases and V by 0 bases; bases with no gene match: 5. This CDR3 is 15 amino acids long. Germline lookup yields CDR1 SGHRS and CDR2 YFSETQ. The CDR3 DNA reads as TGCGCCAGCAGCTTGGACGCCGGGACAGGGGGCGAGCAGTACTTC. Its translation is CASSLDAGTGGEQYF.

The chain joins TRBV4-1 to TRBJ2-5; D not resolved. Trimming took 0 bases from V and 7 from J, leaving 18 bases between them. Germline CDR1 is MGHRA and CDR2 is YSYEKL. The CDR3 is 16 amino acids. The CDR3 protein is CASSQDPSTESGTQYF. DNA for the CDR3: TGCGCCAGCAGCCAAGATCCCTCCACAGAGTCCGGGACCCAGTACTTC.

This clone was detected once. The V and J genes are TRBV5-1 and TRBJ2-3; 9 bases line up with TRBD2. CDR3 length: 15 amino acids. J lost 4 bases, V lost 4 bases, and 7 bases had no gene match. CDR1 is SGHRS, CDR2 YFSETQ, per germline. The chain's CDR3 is CASSGIAGVADTQYF. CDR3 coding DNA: TGCGCCAGCAGCGGAATAGCGGGAGTAGCAGATACGCAGTATTTT.

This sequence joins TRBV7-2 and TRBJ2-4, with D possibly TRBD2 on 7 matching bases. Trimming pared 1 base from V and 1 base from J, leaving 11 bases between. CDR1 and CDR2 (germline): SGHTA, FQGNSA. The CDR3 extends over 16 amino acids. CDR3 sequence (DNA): TGTGCCAGCAGCTTAGGGGGGGGCCGGGCCAAAAACATTCAGTACTTC. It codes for CASSLGGGRAKNIQYF.

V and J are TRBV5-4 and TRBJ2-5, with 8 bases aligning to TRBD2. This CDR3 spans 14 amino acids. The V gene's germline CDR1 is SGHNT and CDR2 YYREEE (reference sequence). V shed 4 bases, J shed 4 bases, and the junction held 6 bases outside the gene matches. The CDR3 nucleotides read TGTGCCAGCAGCCGACGGGCGGGAGGAGAGACCCAGTACTTC. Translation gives CASSRRAGGETQYF.

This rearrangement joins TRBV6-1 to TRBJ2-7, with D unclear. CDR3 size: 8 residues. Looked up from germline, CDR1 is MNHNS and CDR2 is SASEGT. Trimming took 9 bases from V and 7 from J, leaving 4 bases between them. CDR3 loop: CASSEQYF. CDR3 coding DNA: TGTGCCAGTTCAGAGCAGTACTTC.

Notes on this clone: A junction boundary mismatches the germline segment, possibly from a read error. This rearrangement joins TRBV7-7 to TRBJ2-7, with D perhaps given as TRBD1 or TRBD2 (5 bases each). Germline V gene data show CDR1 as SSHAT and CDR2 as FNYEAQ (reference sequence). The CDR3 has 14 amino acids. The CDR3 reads CASSLEGKLYEQYF. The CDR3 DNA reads TGTGCTAGCAGCTTAGAGGGGAAACTCTACGAGCAGTACTTC.

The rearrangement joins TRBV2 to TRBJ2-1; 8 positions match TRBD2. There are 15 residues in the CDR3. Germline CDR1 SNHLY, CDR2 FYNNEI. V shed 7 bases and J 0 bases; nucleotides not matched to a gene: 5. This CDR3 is CASNDGGGSYNEQFF. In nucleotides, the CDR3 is TGTGCCAGCAACGACGGGGGGGGCTCCTACAATGAGCAGTTCTTC.

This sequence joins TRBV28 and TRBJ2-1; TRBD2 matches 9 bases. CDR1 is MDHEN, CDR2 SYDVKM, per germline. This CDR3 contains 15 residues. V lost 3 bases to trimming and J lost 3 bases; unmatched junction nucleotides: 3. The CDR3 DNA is TGTGCCAGCAGTTTGCCTAGCGGGGACTACAATGAGCAGTTCTTC. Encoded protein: CASSLPSGDYNEQFF.

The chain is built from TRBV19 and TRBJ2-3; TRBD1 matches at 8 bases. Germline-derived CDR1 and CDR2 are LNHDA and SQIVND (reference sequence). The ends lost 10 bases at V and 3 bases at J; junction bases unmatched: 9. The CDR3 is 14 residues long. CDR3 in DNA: TGTGCCACCAGTCGGACAGGGCAGACAGATACGCAGTATTTT. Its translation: CATSRTGQTDTQYF. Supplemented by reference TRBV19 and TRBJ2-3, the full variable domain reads DGGITQSPKYLFRKEGQNVTLSCEQNLNHDAMYWYRQDPGQGLRLIYYSQIVNDFQKGDIAEGYSVSREKKESFPLTVTSAQKNPTAFYLCATSRTGQTDTQYFGPGTRLTVL.